This TCR beta chain derives from a study of T-cell memory formation after mild COVID-19. Findings and limits, study-wide: Researchers found some responding clones in pre-infection memory, a sign that cross-reactive memory joined. Later expanders leaned CD4+, whereas clones that contracted between day 15 and 85 were balanced CD4/CD8.

After 5'RACE with constant-segment primers, TCR alpha and TCR beta cDNA libraries carrying sample barcodes and UMIs were obtained. Using its own MiXCR run on the 5' RACE reads, TCRdb lists one record per CDR3 protein. The profile shows under 600,000 distinct CDR3 sequences, roughly a fifth of them singletons. This clonotype has only a few counts. What it binds is not known. CDR1 SEHNR and CDR2 FQNEAQ come from the germline V gene (reference sequence). This CDR3 has 16 residues. The V segment lost 6 bases and the J segment 6 bases; nucleotides outside the gene matches: 7. Input material: PBMCs or a T cell subset sorted from them (not recorded which). The chain couples TRBV7-9 to TRBJ2-1; 14 nucleotides align to TRBD2. The receptor's source is an adult woman who had mild COVID-19 (a few samples of this study predate the infection). Cell type and time point are not known. The CDR3 is CASRPRLAGGLNEQFF. In nucleotides, the CDR3 is TGTGCCAGCAGACCCAGACTAGCGGGAGGGCTCAATGAGCAGTTCTTC.